This TCR beta chain was identified in a study of Ad26.COV2.S vaccination and SARS-CoV-2 variants. The table came from immunoSEQ multiplex PCR; TCRdb's copy has only in-frame clones and leaves some out. The sample has approximately 480,000 clones, around 88% seen once; the top ten hold 9.5% to 15%. On this clone itself: Its specificity is unknown.

The CDR3 contains 16 residues. The V gene's germline CDR1 is SEHNR and CDR2 FQNEAQ (reference sequence). V was pared by 1 base and J by 2 bases, with 12 bases between. The study, taken as a whole, reports: Analytic work on TCR breadth and depth might have understated the full extent of total T cell responses.

Treatment in this sample: over 15 received Ad26.COV2.S at low or high dose, single or two shots; about 5 received placebo; per-sample allocation not given. Sample collection was performed on day 63 after the first vaccine or placebo injection. This chain links TRBV7-9 with TRBJ2-1, with a possible D match to TRBD2 (6 bases). The sequenced sample was peripheral blood, obtained in a trial of Ad26.COV2.S vaccine versus placebo. The origin of this receptor is a person between 18 and 65 years old who received the Ad26.COV2.S COVID-19 vaccine or a placebo. The CDR3 coding sequence is TGTGCCAGCAGCTTAGATGTGACTAGAACCTACAATGAGCAGTTCTTC. The encoded protein is CASSLDVTRTYNEQFF.